Shown below are 17 T cell receptor beta chains from a single sample sequenced in a study of blood T cell repertoires in COVID-19. Profiled with immunoSEQ multiplex PCR; TCRdb holds only in-frame clones, not every one. The table has fewer than 400,000 clones, roughly 90% seen once. Sequencing was carried out using PBMCs or T cells enriched from blood (not recorded which). The source is a woman younger than 45 who had recovered from COVID-19.

The chain recombines TRBV18 with TRBJ1-6; a possible D gene is TRBD1 (6 bases). V dropped 6 bases and J dropped 8 bases, with 17 bases sitting between them. Germline CDR1 KGHSH, CDR2 LQKENI. This CDR3 contains 15 residues. For the CDR3, the DNA is TGTGCCAGCTCCCTAACTACAGGGATGGATTCACCCCTCCACTTT. As protein: CASSLTTGMDSPLHF.

The gene calls are TRBV3-1 (or the pseudogene TRBV3-2) and TRBJ1-5; D unclear. The length of the CDR3 is 12 residues. The V gene's germline CDR1 is LGHDT and CDR2 YNNKEL (reference sequence). V was trimmed by 0 bases and J by 6 bases, leaving 3 bases between them. CDR3 nucleotide sequence: TGTGCCAGCAGCCAAGACTCTCAGCCCCAGCATTTT. Its protein product is CASSQDSQPQHF.

This clone was found once. The chain joins TRBV7-9 to TRBJ1-1; no firm D call. Germline V gene lookup returns CDR1 SEHNR and CDR2 FQNEAQ (reference sequence). The CDR3 length is 14 residues. V dropped 6 bases and J dropped 4 bases, with 15 bases sitting between them. This chain's CDR3 is CASSTKRVGTEAFF. The CDR3 DNA follows: TGTGCCAGCAGTACAAAGAGGGTGGGCACTGAAGCTTTCTTT.

This clone was found once. For the CDR3, the DNA is TGTGCCAGCAGTTCCCGTACGGTGTTTTTT. Protein sequence: CASSSRTVFF. The rearrangement uses TRBV12-3 or TRBV12-4 and TRBJ1-4; no definite D call. The CDR3 runs to 10 residues. Trimming stripped 4 bases from V and 15 bases from J, with 9 bases between.

The chain employs TRBV7-2 and TRBJ1-5; D ambiguous. Germline V gene data show CDR1 as SGHTA and CDR2 as FQGNSA. V lost 3 bases to trimming and J lost 8 bases, with 14 bases between them. The length of the CDR3 is 14 residues. The CDR3 sequence is CASSFLGSREPQHF. For the CDR3, the DNA is TGTGCCAGCAGCTTTTTAGGGAGTCGAGAGCCCCAGCATTTT. Full variable domain (rest looked up from reference TRBV7-2 and TRBJ1-5): GAGVSQSPSNKVTEKGKDVELRCDPISGHTALYWYRQSLGQGLEFLIYFQGNSAPDKSGLPSDRFSAERTGGSVSTLTIQRTQQEDSAVYLCASSFLGSREPQHFGDGTRLSIL.

J is TRBJ1-5 and V is TRBV30; maybe TRBD1 (5 bases). This CDR3 is 14 amino acids long. Trimming stripped 0 bases from V and 4 bases from J, with 10 bases between. Germline CDR1 reads GTSNPN; CDR2 reads SVGIG (reference sequence). CDR3 in amino acids: CAWSVGQGNQPQHF. The CDR3 coding sequence is TGTGCCTGGAGTGTAGGGCAGGGAAATCAGCCCCAGCATTTT.

Only a few counts were recorded for this clone. J is TRBJ2-1 and V is TRBV27; D unresolved. The CDR3 is made up of 17 amino acids. V was shortened by 2 bases and J by 4 bases, with 18 bases between the two germline ends. The germline V gene has CDR1 MNHEY and CDR2 SMNVEV (reference sequence). The DNA of the CDR3 is TGTGCCAGCAGTTTACTGGCCTCGAGCGATTCATACAATGAGCAGTTCTTC. Translated: CASSLLASSDSYNEQFF.

The chain is built from TRBV9 and TRBJ1-3; 9 bases fit TRBD1. Germline CDR1 and CDR2: SGDLS and YYNGEE. Trimming took 3 bases from V and 3 from J; bases not matched to a gene: 7. CDR3 size: 16 residues. CDR3 loop: CASSATTGGYGNTIYF. CDR3 DNA: TGTGCCAGCAGCGCAACCACAGGGGGCTATGGAAACACCATATATTTT.

Comments on this clone: The sample has other DNA sequences that encode this CDR3 too. CDR3 sequence reads: CASSFGQGYGYTF. DNA for the CDR3: TGTGCCAGCAGTTTTGGACAGGGGTATGGCTACACCTTC. The chain couples TRBV28 to TRBJ1-2, with TRBD1 matching 9 bases. The CDR3 runs to 13 residues. Unmatched junction bases numbered 1, after V lost 3 bases and J lost 5 bases. Germline V CDR1 and CDR2: MDHEN, SYDVKM.

V and J are TRBV6-5 and TRBJ2-1; weak D call: TRBD2 (6 bases). The V end lost 3 bases, the J end lost 10 bases, and 10 bases lay between the germline ends. The V gene's germline CDR1 is MNHEY and CDR2 SVGAGI. The length of the CDR3 is 12 residues. The CDR3 DNA follows: TGTGCCAGCAGTTATGGGGGGAGGGAGCAGTTCTTC. This encodes CASSYGGREQFF.

The V gene is TRBV10-3, the J gene TRBJ2-1; 8 bases match TRBD2. V trimming: 8 bases; J trimming: 7 bases; junction bases outside the gene matches: 16. CDR1 ENHRY and CDR2 SYGVKD come from the germline V gene. The CDR3 consists of 16 residues. The CDR3 loop is CAIVRSGRSGGNEQFF. The CDR3 DNA reads as TGTGCCATCGTGCGGAGCGGGAGATCCGGGGGAAATGAGCAGTTCTTC.

The genes are TRBV9 and TRBJ2-1; D may be TRBD2 (7 bases). The CDR3 covers 16 residues. Deletions cut 3 bases from V and 0 bases from J, with 13 bases between. Germline values: CDR1 SGDLS, CDR2 YYNGEE. CDR3 DNA sequence: TGTGCCAGCAGCGCAGGGAGGGGGGCCTCCTACAATGAGCAGTTCTTC. It is translated as CASSAGRGASYNEQFF.

The V gene is TRBV6-2 or TRBV6-3, the J gene TRBJ2-1, with 10 positions matching TRBD2. The V gene's germline CDR1 is MNHEY and CDR2 SVGEGT. V was clipped by 2 bases and J by 8 bases; unmatched bases: 9. This CDR3 region has 16 residues. This chain's CDR3 is CASSYPLASGGHEQFF. Here the CDR3 DNA reads TGTGCCAGCAGTTACCCATTGGCTAGCGGGGGCCATGAGCAGTTCTTC.

The chain joins TRBV2 to TRBJ2-5; D might be TRBD2 (6 bases). CDR3 size: 13 residues. Per the germline V gene, CDR1 is SNHLY and CDR2 is FYNNEI. Trimming cost V 7 bases and J 0 bases, with 9 bases left between them. The CDR3 sequence is CASIRGYQETQYF. In DNA, the CDR3 is TGTGCCAGCATCCGGGGGTACCAAGAGACCCAGTACTTC.

This sequence joins TRBV27 and TRBJ1-1; maybe TRBD1 (5 bases). CDR3 length equals 14 residues. Trimming removed 6 bases from V and 4 bases from J, with 15 bases in between. Germline V CDR1 and CDR2: MNHEY, SMNVEV (reference sequence). CDR3 residues: CASSPTGGGTEAFF. The CDR3, as DNA: TGTGCCAGCAGCCCGACCGGGGGGGGCACTGAAGCTTTCTTT.

The rearrangement uses TRBV27 and TRBJ2-7, with TRBD2 matching over 14 bases. The CDR3 length is 15 residues. Germline loops: CDR1 MNHEY, CDR2 SMNVEV (reference sequence). The junction had 6 bases not matched to a gene; V was cut back by 5 bases and J by 6 bases. The chain's CDR3 is CASSVRTSGGSEQYF. The CDR3 bases are TGTGCCAGCAGTGTCAGGACTAGCGGGGGGAGCGAGCAGTACTTC.

This clone was found a few times. The chain couples TRBV7-2 to TRBJ1-4; the D is unclear. CDR3 length: 14 amino acids. Germline CDR1 and CDR2: SGHTA and FQGNSA. Between the trimmed V and J ends, which lost 5 bases and 7 bases, there was a span of 14 bases. The CDR3 region is CASSPRGPGEKLFF. In DNA form, the CDR3 reads TGTGCCAGCAGCCCCCGAGGCCCGGGTGAAAAACTGTTTTTT.